This T cell receptor beta chain was recovered during a study of cytomegalovirus exposure and HLA in healthy donors. Study-level findings and limits: Investigators reported some 150 TCR beta chains as tied to cytomegalovirus.

This clone turned up a few times. Its target is not known. PCR was performed using 60 Vbeta and 13 Jbeta primers. This table comes from immunoSEQ multiplex PCR, and its TCRdb copy is limited to in-frame clones, with some not included. The repertoire holds over 95,000 clones, with about 77% as singletons. The CDR3 loop spans 14 amino acids. V lost 6 bases and J lost 3, with 14 bases in between. Germline V gives CDR1 MNHNS, CDR2 SASEGT. The clonotype comes from a man in his forties or fifties in good health and CMV-seronegative. The chain carries TRBV6-1 and TRBJ2-5; possibly TRBD2 for D (5 bases). Sequences were obtained from PBMCs. The CDR3 nucleotides read TGTGCCAGCAGCACTAACACTAGAAAAGAGACCCAGTACTTC. It encodes CASSTNTRKETQYF.